Listed below are T cell receptor beta chains from one sample, sequenced in a study of cytomegalovirus exposure and HLA in healthy donors. TCRdb's table, derived via immunoSEQ multiplex PCR, lists solely in-frame clones and lacks some. The sample has roughly 63,000 clones, approximately 75% seen once. What was sequenced was PBMCs. Receptors were obtained from a man aged 45-65 years in good health and CMV-seropositive. The CDR3 runs from the conserved cysteine through the conserved F or W. D genes are given only for firm matches. Not all rows give a size; the values are once, few, many and, for expanded clones, a class.

>TRBD2|TRBJ2-3|.|TRBV10-3
TGTGCCATCAGTGATCCCCGGGAGGGCCACGGAGCAGATACGCAGTATTTT
CAISDPREGHGADTQYF
>TRBD1|TRBJ1-1|.|TRBV13
TGTGCCAGCAGCGTGGACAGGGCTCGGAACACTGAAGCTTTCTTT
CASSVDRARNTEAFF
>TRBD2|TRBJ2-3|.|TRBV6-1
TGTGCCAGCAGTGGGAGCGGGGGGCCCACAGATACGCAGTATTTT
CASSGSGGPTDTQYF
>.|TRBJ1-1|.|TRBV7-8
TGTGCCAGCAGCTCTCATACAGGGGAAGCTTTCTTT
CASSSHTGEAFF
>TRBD1|TRBJ1-2|.|TRBV5-1
TGCGCCAGCAGCCCACCTAGACAGGGGTATGGCTACACCTTC
CASSPPRQGYGYTF
>TRBD1|TRBJ2-5|.|TRBV7-7
TGTGCCAGCAGCTTAGAGGGGACAGCCCAAGAGACCCAGTACTTC
CASSLEGTAQETQYF
>.|TRBJ2-2|.|TRBV30
TGTGCCTGGAGTACGGGTGGCGCCGGGGAGCTGTTTTTT
CAWSTGGAGELFF
>.|TRBJ1-1|.|TRBV6-6
TGTGCCAGCAGTTTTCCGCCCGAAGGGGTGGCTTTCTTT
CASSFPPEGVAFF
>TRBD2|TRBJ2-3|.|TRBV19
TGTGCCAGTAGTCTCAGGACTAGCATGGCAGATACGCAGTATTTT
CASSLRTSMADTQYF
>.|TRBJ1-1|.|TRBV19
TGTGCCAGTAGTCGGCCGGTTGGGGCGAACACTGAAGCTTTCTTT
CASSRPVGANTEAFF
>.|TRBJ1-4|.|TRBV7-9
TGTGCCAGCAGCTCCCCCGCAACTAATGAAAAACTGTTTTTT
CASSSPATNEKLFF
>.|TRBJ1-5|few|TRBV6-1
TGTGCCAGCAGTGGGACGACAGTGAGCAATCAGCCCCAGCATTTT
CASSGTTVSNQPQHF
>.|TRBJ1-1|.|TRBV7-2
TGTGCCAGCAGCTTAGCCCGCAGCGCCGGGACTGAAGCTTTCTTT
CASSLARSAGTEAFF
>.|TRBJ1-1|.|TRBV21-1
TGTGCCAGCATAGCAGGGACAGCCATGAACACTGAAGCTTTCTTT
CASIAGTAMNTEAFF
>.|TRBJ1-3|.|TRBV6-5
TGTGCCAGCAGTTACTCGGGGGGACGAAACACCATATATTTT
CASSYSGGRNTIYF
>.|TRBJ2-3|.|TRBV30
TGTGCCCGACGGGGAGGCACAGATACGCAGTATTTT
CARRGGTDTQYF
>.|TRBJ2-1|.|TRBV27
TGTGCCAGCAGCTCACTTCGGGGGTCCTCGCGGCTTGAGCAGTTCTTC
CASSSLRGSSRLEQFF
>TRBD2|TRBJ2-7|.|TRBV6-5
TGTGCCAGCAGACTGACTAGCGGGAGGGGCGAGCAGTACTTC
CASRLTSGRGEQYF
>.|TRBJ1-5|.|TRBV30
TGTGCCTGGAGTGTACGGGGACTTGGCAATCAGCCCCAGCATTTT
CAWSVRGLGNQPQHF
>.|TRBJ1-1|.|TRBV5-4
TGTGCCAGCAGCTTGGCGTTAGGGGCCACTGAAGCTTTCTTT
CASSLALGATEAFF
>.|TRBJ2-3|.|TRBV18
TGTGCCAGCTGGGCAGGCACAGATACGCAGTATTTT
CASWAGTDTQYF
>.|TRBJ2-5|.|TRBV19
TGTGCCAGTAGCCAGTCCCAAGGGAGGACCCAGTACTTC
CASSQSQGRTQYF
>.|TRBJ2-5|.|TRBV5-6
TGTGCCAGCAGCTCGATCGTGGGGGGGGCGGCGGGGGAGACCCAGTACTTC
CASSSIVGGAAGETQYF
>TRBD1|TRBJ2-7|.|TRBV27
TGTGCCAGCAGTTTGGTTACAGGGGGTAGCGAGCAGTACTTC
CASSLVTGGSEQYF
>.|TRBJ2-7|few|TRBV5-6
TGTGCCAGCAGCCCCTCGAGGAATTACGAGCAGTACTTC
CASSPSRNYEQYF
>.|TRBJ2-7|once|TRBV6-5
TGTGCCAGCAGTTACAAGGGGGCCTACGAGCAGTACTTC
CASSYKGAYEQYF
>TRBD1|TRBJ2-2|.|TRBV7-8
TGTGCCAGCAGCTTATTGGGGGGACAGGGAGGCACCGGGGAGCTGTTTTTT
CASSLLGGQGGTGELFF
>.|TRBJ1-1|.|TRBV4-1
TGCGCCAGCAGCCCCCGAGGTACAGGGAAAATGAACACTGAAGCTTTCTTT
CASSPRGTGKMNTEAFF
>.|TRBJ2-3|.|TRBV18
TGTGCCAGCTCACCTCCCGTTATGCGTACGCAGTATTTT
CASSPPVMRTQYF
>TRBD1|TRBJ1-4|.|TRBV7-9
TGTGCCAGCAGCTTACCCAGGGGGGTCGAGGATGAAAAACTGTTTTTT
CASSLPRGVEDEKLFF
>.|TRBJ1-2|.|TRBV10-3
TGTGCCATCAGTGAGGGGCAGGGGAATGGCTACACCTTC
CAISEGQGNGYTF
>TRBD2|TRBJ2-1|.|TRBV9
TGTGCCAGCAGCGTTGGGGAGGCGGGGAGGGAGTTCTTC
CASSVGEAGREFF
>.|TRBJ1-2|few|TRBV7-2
TGTGCCAGCAGCTTTTATGGGGGGAGGGGGGGATCTAACTATGGCTACACCTTC
CASSFYGGRGGSNYGYTF
>TRBD2|TRBJ2-5|few|TRBV27
TGTGCCAGCAGTTTGGGAGCGGGAGGCGGGGAGACCCAGTACTTC
CASSLGAGGGETQYF
>.|TRBJ1-6|.|TRBV6-1
TGTGCCAGCAGTGATAGCGGTTCACCCCTCCACTTT
CASSDSGSPLHF
>.|TRBJ2-1|.|TRBV7-6
TGTGCCAGCAGCTTGTCTAGCGCTTACAATGAGCAGTTCTTC
CASSLSSAYNEQFF
>TRBD2|TRBJ2-3|.|TRBV9
TGTGCCAGCAGCGTAGCTCCTGGGACTAGCGCGGTTTCCGATACGCAGTATTTT
CASSVAPGTSAVSDTQYF
>.|TRBJ2-1|few|TRBV29-1
TGCAGCGTCAGTGGGGCGGGACTTAACAATGAGCAGTTCTTC
CSVSGAGLNNEQFF
>.|TRBJ2-7|.|TRBV25-1
TGTGCCAGCAGTGATTCCTACGAGCAGTACTTC
CASSDSYEQYF
>.|TRBJ1-2|once|TRBV29-1
TGCAGCGTTGTCGGCACAGGGCAAGGCTACACCTTC
CSVVGTGQGYTF
>TRBD1|TRBJ2-7|.|TRBV5-4
TGTGCCAGCAGCCCCCGGGACAGGGTTTACGAGCAGTACTTC
CASSPRDRVYEQYF
>TRBD1|TRBJ1-3|.|TRBV9
TGTGCCAGCAGCGTCGGACAGGGGGCTGCCGGAAACACCATATATTTT
CASSVGQGAAGNTIYF
>.|TRBJ1-2|.|TRBV7-2
TGTGCCAGCAGCTTAGGAGGATCCCTTGCAAGAGGCTACACCTTC
CASSLGGSLARGYTF
>.|TRBJ2-1|.|TRBV5-1
TGCGCCAGCAGCTTGAGGGAAGGGAGAGCAAATGAGCAGTTCTTC
CASSLREGRANEQFF
>TRBD1|TRBJ1-3|.|TRBV4-1
TGCGCCAGCAGCCACCCATCAGGGGGAAGCTCTGGAAACACCATATATTTT
CASSHPSGGSSGNTIYF
>.|TRBJ1-5|few|TRBV15
TGTGCCACCAGCAGAGATCCCCGGTCGGGGAATCAGCCCCAGCATTTT
CATSRDPRSGNQPQHF